These T cell receptor beta chains were read from a single sample in a study of blood T cell repertoires in COVID-19. The method was immunoSEQ multiplex PCR; TCRdb's version includes in-frame clones alone and lacks a portion of them. The sample shows hundreds of thousands of clones, about 88% of them seen only once. The sequenced sample was peripheral blood. Receptors were obtained from a man aged 70-80 years with acute or convalescent COVID-19. The CDR3 runs from the conserved cysteine through the conserved F or W. A D gene is named only where the DNA matches it firmly. Size is omitted from some rows. Given values are once, few, many or a class for expanded clones.

j_call clone_size d_call v_call cdr3_aa cdr3_nt
TRBJ1-1 . TRBD1 TRBV3-1/TRBV3-2 CASSQGTGDLNTEAFF TGTGCCAGCAGCCAGGGGACAGGGGATTTGAACACTGAAGCTTTCTTT
TRBJ2-5 . . TRBV10-3 CAISEIARETQYF TGTGCCATCAGTGAGATAGCTCGAGAGACCCAGTACTTC
TRBJ2-1 . TRBD2 TRBV5-4 CASSLASGGSSYNEQFF TGTGCCAGCAGCTTGGCCTCTGGCGGGAGCTCCTACAATGAGCAGTTCTTC
TRBJ2-3 . TRBD2 TRBV5-6 CASSLGGSSGTDTQYF TGTGCCAGCAGCTTGGGCGGGAGTAGCGGCACAGATACGCAGTATTTT
TRBJ2-2 . . TRBV16 CASSQSRTDTGELFF TGTGCCAGCAGCCAATCGCGTACCGACACCGGGGAGCTGTTTTTT
TRBJ2-1 once TRBD2 TRBV7-2 CASSLELAGYNEQFF TGTGCCAGCAGCTTGGAGCTAGCGGGGTACAATGAGCAGTTCTTC
TRBJ2-1 . . TRBV6-6 CASSPLGNEQFF TGTGCCAGCAGCCCCCTCGGGAATGAGCAGTTCTTC
TRBJ2-1 once TRBD1 TRBV5-1 CASSSQRTGNEQFF TGCGCCAGCAGCTCTCAAAGGACAGGGAATGAGCAGTTCTTC
TRBJ2-5 . . TRBV30 CAWSDVGGGTQYF TGTGCCTGGAGCGACGTGGGGGGTGGGACCCAGTACTTC
TRBJ2-7 . TRBD2 TRBV27 CASSATYRLAGVYEQYF TGTGCCAGCAGTGCAACTTACCGACTAGCGGGAGTGTACGAGCAGTACTTC
TRBJ1-6 . . TRBV3-1/TRBV3-2 CASSQGVWAPLHF TGTGCCAGCAGCCAAGGGGTGTGGGCGCCCCTCCACTTT
TRBJ2-2 once TRBD1 TRBV5-4 CASMKTGGITGELFF TGTGCCAGCATGAAGACAGGGGGCATCACCGGGGAGCTGTTTTTT
TRBJ2-7 few . TRBV7-9 CASSLGLMAGKYF TGTGCCAGCAGCTTAGGGCTCATGGCAGGGAAGTACTTC
TRBJ2-1 . TRBD2 TRBV15 CATSGIAGGLYNEQFF TGTGCCACCAGCGGAATAGCGGGAGGACTCTACAATGAGCAGTTCTTC
TRBJ1-3 once TRBD1 TRBV25-1 CASSGDRLNSGNTIYF TGTGCCAGCAGTGGGGACAGACTCAACTCTGGAAACACCATATATTTT